This T cell receptor beta chain comes out of a study of blood T cells in healthy people across ages. It was with a sample-barcoded 5' primer and a J-beta primer mix that a second PCR of roughly 7 to 12 cycles was run. TCRdb reanalysed the 5' RACE reads using MiXCR and keeps one entry per CDR3 protein. This sample has approximately 900,000 distinct CDR3 sequences, with about 44% found just once. The sample holds one count of this clonotype. Its antigen remains unknown. Healthy Russian Caucasian donors spanned ages about 6 to 90 years. Per sample, a minimum of 6 million PBMCs were isolated. Per sample, at least 5 micrograms of total RNA were extracted. Study observations and caveats: Leaving the PBMCs unsorted stopped any conclusive comparison of naive versus antigen-experienced cells.

The sequenced sample was blood. This sequence was found in a man younger than 40 in good health.

The CDR3 is CASTGRQDLAKNIQYF. CDR3 coding DNA: TGTGCCAGCACCGGACGACAGGACCTAGCCAAAAACATTCAGTACTTC. The V and J genes are TRBV21-1 and TRBJ2-4; TRBD1 reflects the table's D call only, with no check against the DNA. TRBV21-1 is designated a pseudogene. CDR3 length: 16 residues.